The TCR beta chain described here comes from a study of control samples from healthy donors and cancer patients. From germline, CDR1 is MDHEN and CDR2 SYDVKM. This CDR3 has 14 amino acids. V lost 1 base and J lost 4, with 10 bases in between. Some clones are missing from TCRdb's copy, which holds only in-frame ones; the method was immunoSEQ multiplex PCR. In the table there are 150,000 or so clones, under 95% of which are singletons. The chain employs TRBV28 and TRBJ1-1; D might be TRBD1 (5 bases). The receptor comes from a man aged 35 to 55 in good health. Sequencing was done on a sample of blood. The CDR3 protein is CASSLLGGGTEAFF. CDR3 coding DNA: TGTGCCAGCAGTTTATTGGGGGGGGGCACTGAAGCTTTCTTT.